A single sample is the source of the 30 T cell receptor beta chains below, sequenced in a study of blood T cell repertoires in COVID-19. The data were produced by immunoSEQ multiplex PCR, yet TCRdb's version contains in-frame clones alone and is incomplete. The table lists over 150,000 clones, 80% to 90% of them singletons, with 3% to 4.5% in the top ten. Source material: peripheral blood. Receptor source: a woman in her fifties or sixties who had recovered from COVID-19.

This sequence joins TRBV5-1 and TRBJ1-4; no firm D call. The CDR3 contains 14 residues. Trimming shortened V by 0 bases and J by 4 bases, and 7 bases separated the two germline ends. CDR1 and CDR2 from the germline V gene are SGHRS and YFSETQ. In nucleotides, the CDR3 is TGCGCCAGCAGCTTGGCCAGTTATAATGAAAAACTGTTTTTT. This sequence encodes CASSLASYNEKLFF.

The rearrangement joins TRBV11-3 to TRBJ2-2, with 8 positions matching TRBD1. V shed 5 bases and J 4 bases; nucleotides not matched to a gene: 9. The CDR3 consists of 16 residues. CDR1 is SGHNT and CDR2 is YENEEA in the germline V gene. CDR3 in DNA: TGTGCCAGCAGCCCTCCGGGACAGGAGACCACCGGGGAGCTGTTTTTT. Amino acids: CASSPPGQETTGELFF.

The V gene is TRBV29-1, the J gene TRBJ2-4; D unclear. Germline CDR1 is SQVTM and CDR2 is ANQGSEA. The CDR3 extends over 13 amino acids. V gave up 5 bases and J gave up 0 bases, with 8 bases separating them. The CDR3 loop reads CSVRLLAKNIQYF. For the CDR3, the DNA is TGCAGCGTTCGATTACTAGCCAAAAACATTCAGTACTTC.

The chain combines TRBV6-1 with TRBJ1-5, with D hard to call. The V end was cut by 0 bases, the J end by 0 bases, with 9 bases between. CDR1 is MNHNS, CDR2 SASEGT, per germline. This CDR3 has 16 amino acids. CDR3 sequence reads: CASSEAEHLSNQPQHF. The CDR3 nucleotides read TGTGCCAGCAGTGAAGCGGAGCACCTTAGCAATCAGCCCCAGCATTTT.

J is TRBJ2-5 and V is TRBV3-1 (or the pseudogene TRBV3-2); 8 bases align to TRBD2. Germline V lookup: CDR1 LGHDT, CDR2 YNNKEL (reference sequence). There are 16 residues in the CDR3. The junction had 11 bases not matched to a gene; V was cut back by 7 bases and J by 1 base. As DNA, the CDR3 is TGTGCCAGCAAAAAGAGGGAGCGGGGGACCCAAGAGACCCAGTACTTC. This sequence encodes CASKKRERGTQETQYF.

The gene calls are TRBV11-2 and TRBJ1-1; D call uncertain. V was trimmed by 5 bases and J by 0 bases, leaving 16 bases between them. CDR1 is SGHAT and CDR2 is FQNNGV in the germline V gene. The CDR3 is made up of 16 amino acids. The CDR3 DNA reads TGTGCCAGCAGCCCAAACCCCGACGGGATGAACACTGAAGCTTTCTTT. This codes for CASSPNPDGMNTEAFF.

The chain combines TRBV7-2 with TRBJ1-2; unclear D gene. Trimming pared 5 bases from V and 2 bases from J, leaving 9 bases between. Germline loops: CDR1 SGHTA, CDR2 FQGNSA. CDR3 length: 13 amino acids. The CDR3 spells CASSPTYNYGYTF. The CDR3 nucleotides read TGTGCCAGCAGCCCAACTTACAACTATGGCTACACCTTC.

This chain links TRBV9 with TRBJ2-2, with 10 bases lining up with TRBD2. The CDR3 covers 19 residues. J lost 3 bases, V lost 0 bases, and 11 bases had no gene match. The V gene's germline CDR1 is SGDLS and CDR2 YYNGEE. The CDR3 DNA sequence: TGTGCCAGCAGCGTAGAGATAGCGGGGGGAAGGGGTGACACCGGGGAGCTGTTTTTT. Encoded protein: CASSVEIAGGRGDTGELFF.

This clone showed up just a few times. V and J are TRBV19 and TRBJ2-7, with D possibly matching TRBD2 (6 bases). V lost 9 bases and J lost 0, with 15 bases in between. Germline CDR1 is LNHDA and CDR2 is SQIVND (reference sequence). The CDR3 loop spans 14 amino acids. Here the CDR3 DNA reads TGTGCCAGCACCCCGGGACTCGGCTCCTACGAGCAGTACTTC. As protein: CASTPGLGSYEQYF.

This clone was observed a single time. The gene calls are TRBV6-2 or TRBV6-3 and TRBJ2-7, with D unresolved. This CDR3 has 15 amino acids. Germline V gene sequence: CDR1 MNHEY, CDR2 SVGEGT. V was cut by 4 bases and J by 4 bases, with 17 bases left in between. The CDR3 sequence: CASSFFGRTRYEQYF. CDR3 bases: TGTGCCAGCAGTTTCTTCGGTCGAACCCGATACGAGCAGTACTTC.

The chain recombines TRBV11-2 with TRBJ1-1; D possibly corresponds to TRBD1 (6 bases). This CDR3 contains 13 residues. Germline V gene data show CDR1 as SGHAT and CDR2 as FQNNGV. The ends were cut back, 3 bases at V and 8 bases at J, with 13 bases in the middle. The CDR3 DNA reads as TGTGCCAGCAGCTTGTCTGACGGGACAGAAGCTTTCTTT. Translated: CASSLSDGTEAFF.

The rearrangement joins TRBV5-4 to TRBJ1-1; TRBD1 agrees at 8 bases. Germline V CDR1 and CDR2: SGHNT, YYREEE (reference sequence). The CDR3 runs 16 residues. Unmatched junction bases numbered 9, after V lost 3 bases and J lost 2 bases. CDR3 sequence: CASSSRTGITNTEAFF. CDR3 coding DNA: TGTGCCAGCAGCTCGAGGACAGGGATTACTAACACTGAAGCTTTCTTT.

The chain links TRBV6-2 or TRBV6-3 to TRBJ2-5; 7 nucleotides align to TRBD2. Germline lookup yields CDR1 MNHEY and CDR2 SVGEGT. The CDR3 spans 14 residues. V lost 2 bases and J lost 7; bases outside the gene matches: 7. The CDR3 nucleotides are TGTGCCAGCAGTTACGGCGGGGGTCCGGGGACCCAGTACTTC. As protein: CASSYGGGPGTQYF.

This chain joins TRBV7-9 and TRBJ2-7; TRBD1 is a possible D gene (5 bases). V lost 1 base and J lost 4, with 14 bases in between. Germline V lookup: CDR1 SEHNR, CDR2 FQNEAQ (reference sequence). The CDR3 has 15 amino acids. In DNA, the CDR3 is TGTGCCAGCAGCTTAGGGGGTGGGGCCCAGTACGAGCAGTACTTC. It specifies CASSLGGGAQYEQYF.

The chain joins TRBV6-5 to TRBJ1-4, with 8 bases matching TRBD1. Looked up from germline, CDR1 is MNHEY and CDR2 is SVGAGI. This CDR3 comprises 16 residues. V gave up 4 bases and J gave up 7 bases; unmatched junction bases: 11. The CDR3 nucleotides are TGTGCCAGCAGTTGGTCCCGGGACAGGCGGAGTGAAAAACTGTTTTTT. Translated, it gives CASSWSRDRRSEKLFF.

This clone was recorded once. This rearrangement joins TRBV19 to TRBJ2-4; TRBD2 matches 9 bases. Germline values: CDR1 LNHDA, CDR2 SQIVND (reference sequence). The CDR3 is made up of 13 amino acids. Losses at the gene ends were 7 bases for V and 5 bases for J; bases not matched to a gene: 3. Written as DNA, the CDR3 is TGTGCCAGTATGACTAGCGGACAAAACATTCAGTACTTC. It encodes CASMTSGQNIQYF.

The chain combines TRBV10-3 with TRBJ2-1, with 10 bases fitting TRBD2. The CDR3 runs to 16 residues. The J segment lost 4 bases and the V segment lost 4 bases, leaving 7 bases of the junction unmatched. Germline V gives CDR1 ENHRY, CDR2 SYGVKD. The CDR3 loop is CAISGQRGGPYNEQFF. The CDR3 bases are TGTGCCATCAGTGGACAGCGGGGGGGCCCATACAATGAGCAGTTCTTC.

The CDR3 protein is CASSNTDGRTEAFF. CDR3 in DNA: TGTGCCAGTAGTAATACAGATGGGAGGACTGAAGCTTTCTTT. This chain joins TRBV19 and TRBJ1-1; D is uncertain. This CDR3 is built from 14 residues. CDR1 is LNHDA and CDR2 is SQIVND in the germline V gene (reference sequence). Between the trimmed V and J ends, which lost 4 bases and 5 bases, there was a span of 14 bases.

The V gene is TRBV28, the J gene TRBJ1-1; perhaps TRBD1 as D (6 bases). This CDR3 comprises 14 residues. V lost 4 bases and J lost 1, with 10 bases in between. Germline lookup yields CDR1 MDHEN and CDR2 SYDVKM. CDR3 protein: CASSSPGENTEAFF. The DNA for the CDR3 is TGTGCCAGCAGTTCCCCAGGGGAGAACACTGAAGCTTTCTTT.

The chain employs TRBV30 and TRBJ2-5, with no clear D. The CDR3 runs to 13 residues. V was clipped by 1 base and J by 5 bases, with 11 bases between them. CDR1 and CDR2 (germline): GTSNPN, SVGIG (reference sequence). CDR3 coding DNA: TGTGCCTGGAGTGAGACTGTCTTCGAGACCCAGTACTTC. Protein: CAWSETVFETQYF.

This clone was picked up one time. The chain employs TRBV7-2 and TRBJ1-2; the match to TRBD1 covers 8 bases. This CDR3 has 15 amino acids. J gave up 4 bases and V 6 bases, and 10 bases lay outside the gene matches. Germline assignment: CDR1 SGHTA and CDR2 FQGNSA. The CDR3 nucleotides are TGTGCCAGCAGTCCCCGGACAGGGACAACCTATGGCTACACCTTC. This gives the protein CASSPRTGTTYGYTF. The entire variable domain, with the rest obtained from reference TRBV7-2 and TRBJ1-2, is as follows: GAGVSQSPSNKVTEKGKDVELRCDPISGHTALYWYRQSLGQGLEFLIYFQGNSAPDKSGLPSDRFSAERTGGSVSTLTIQRTQQEDSAVYLCASSPRTGTTYGYTFGSGTRLTVV.

J is TRBJ2-3 and V is TRBV2; 9 positions match TRBD1. J lost 3 bases, V lost 2 bases, and 3 bases had no gene match. The CDR3 runs to 15 residues. CDR1 is SNHLY and CDR2 is FYNNEI in the germline V gene. This CDR3 reads CASSEIQGATDTQYF. The CDR3, as DNA: TGTGCCAGCAGTGAAATACAGGGGGCAACAGATACGCAGTATTTT.

This sequence joins TRBV7-3 and TRBJ1-1; tentative D call: TRBD1 (5 bases). Trimming pared 3 bases from V and 4 bases from J, leaving 12 bases between. Per germline, CDR1 SGHTA and CDR2 FQGTGA. CDR3 size: 14 residues. As DNA, the CDR3 is TGTGCCAGCAGCTTTATGGCGGGGGGCACTGAAGCTTTCTTT. Its protein product is CASSFMAGGTEAFF.

The gene calls are TRBV5-1 and TRBJ2-5, with D maybe TRBD2 (5 bases). V was trimmed by 4 bases and J by 5 bases, leaving 12 bases between them. Germline assignment: CDR1 SGHRS and CDR2 YFSETQ. The CDR3 has 13 amino acids. CDR3 loop: CASSQTTAETQYF. DNA of the CDR3: TGCGCCAGCAGCCAGACTACCGCTGAGACCCAGTACTTC.

The J gene is TRBJ2-1, the V gene TRBV5-1, with 10 bases fitting TRBD1. Looked up from germline, CDR1 is SGHRS and CDR2 is YFSETQ. J was trimmed by 9 bases and V by 5 bases; bases with no gene match: 14. The CDR3 consists of 16 residues. DNA for the CDR3: TGCGCCAGCAGTTTTGGACCCGGGACAGGGGAGACTGAGCAGTTCTTC. This encodes CASSFGPGTGETEQFF.

The chain employs TRBV27 and TRBJ2-5; no reliable D call. Trimming pared 3 bases from V and 5 bases from J, leaving 10 bases between. The CDR3 loop spans 13 amino acids. Per germline, CDR1 MNHEY and CDR2 SMNVEV (reference sequence). The CDR3 sequence is CASSFVPSETQYF. For the CDR3, the DNA is TGTGCCAGCAGTTTCGTCCCGTCCGAGACCCAGTACTTC.

The chain combines TRBV9 with TRBJ1-2; TRBD1 matches at 10 bases. CDR1 SGDLS and CDR2 YYNGEE come from the germline V gene. This CDR3 contains 15 residues. Trimming removed 3 bases from V and 8 bases from J; junction bases left unmatched: 10. The CDR3 loop is CASSANRGQGRGYTF. The CDR3 DNA follows: TGTGCCAGCAGCGCCAACCGGGGACAGGGGAGAGGCTACACCTTC.

The chain combines TRBV19 with TRBJ1-4; tentatively, D is TRBD1 (5 bases). CDR1 is LNHDA, CDR2 SQIVND, per germline (reference sequence). The CDR3 extends over 12 amino acids. CDR3 coding DNA: TGTGCTAGTTGGGGGGGGAGTGAAAAACTGTTTTTT. Translation gives CASWGGSEKLFF. Filled out from reference TRBV19 and TRBJ1-4, the complete variable domain reads DGGITQSPKYLFRKEGQNVTLSCEQNLNHDAMYWYRQDPGQGLRLIYYSQIVNDFQKGDIAEGYSVSREKKESFPLTVTSAQKNPTAFYLCASWGGSEKLFFGSGTQLSVL.

This chain connects TRBV12-3 or TRBV12-4 to TRBJ1-1; no reliable D call. With 5 bases removed from V and 4 bases from J, the gap between germline ends came to 11 bases. The CDR3 loop spans 13 amino acids. CDR3 bases: TGTGCCAGCAGTAAGGGAGGCCCCACTGAAGCTTTCTTT. Translated, it gives CASSKGGPTEAFF.

The rearrangement joins TRBV5-1 to TRBJ2-5; TRBD2 aligns across 11 bases. Germline V gene sequence: CDR1 SGHRS, CDR2 YFSETQ. Trimming removed 5 bases from V and 5 bases from J; junction bases left unmatched: 11. This CDR3 region has 16 residues. As DNA, the CDR3 is TGCGCCAGCAGTCGACGTAGCGGGGGGGCCGGGGAGACCCAGTACTTC. As protein: CASSRRSGGAGETQYF.